This entry lists 28 T cell receptor beta chains sequenced from one sample in a study of OX40 agonist ivuxolimab in advanced cancers. The data were produced by immunoSEQ multiplex PCR, yet TCRdb's version contains in-frame clones alone and is incomplete. The repertoire holds tens of thousands of clones, with about 76% as singletons. The specimen was CD4+ or CD8+ T cells sorted from blood, collected in a trial of the OX40 agonist ivuxolimab. The source is an adult with an advanced solid tumor such as melanoma, head and neck, liver or kidney cancer.

The chain links TRBV5-4 to TRBJ1-6; 8 nucleotides match TRBD1. Unmatched junction bases numbered 6, after V lost 4 bases and J lost 9 bases. Germline CDR1 and CDR2: SGHNT and YYREEE (reference sequence). The CDR3 has 14 residues. For the CDR3, the DNA is TGTGCCAGCAGCGGGCAGGGGGCGCGTTCACCCCTCCACTTT. It yields the protein CASSGQGARSPLHF. Full variable domain (outside the CDR3, taken from reference TRBV5-4 and TRBJ1-6): ETGVTQSPTHLIKTRGQQVTLRCSSQSGHNTVSWYQQALGQGPQFIFQYYREEENGRGNFPPRFSGLQFPNYSSELNVNALELDDSALYLCASSGQGARSPLHFGNGTRLTVT.

This clone was detected a few times. The chain has TRBV7-2 and TRBJ1-3; 7 bases align to TRBD1. The V gene end was trimmed by 5 bases and the J gene end by 3 bases; junction bases not matched to a gene: 10. Germline values: CDR1 SGHTA, CDR2 FQGNSA. The CDR3 spans 16 residues. The CDR3 DNA reads as TGTGCCAGCAGCCAAAGACAGGGAGAAGGTGGAAACACCATATATTTT. Translation gives CASSQRQGEGGNTIYF.

V and J are TRBV5-4 and TRBJ1-1; perhaps TRBD1 as D (5 bases). CDR3 size: 16 residues. Germline values: CDR1 SGHNT, CDR2 YYREEE (reference sequence). Trimming removed 0 bases from V and 1 base from J, with 13 bases in between. CDR3 loop: CASSLGSGRANTEAFF. CDR3 sequence (DNA): TGTGCCAGCAGCTTGGGAAGCGGCAGGGCGAACACTGAAGCTTTCTTT.

This chain connects TRBV30 to TRBJ2-2; no definite D call. CDR3 length equals 15 residues. Trimming pared 2 bases from V and 0 bases from J, leaving 10 bases between. Germline CDR1 and CDR2: GTSNPN and SVGIG (reference sequence). CDR3 sequence (DNA): TGTGCCTGGAGTTTAGGCATTGCGAACACCGGGGAGCTGTTTTTT. Protein product: CAWSLGIANTGELFF.

This clone appeared a single time. The J gene is TRBJ2-3, the V gene TRBV19, with unresolved D. CDR1 and CDR2 from the germline V gene are LNHDA and SQIVND (reference sequence). The ends were cut back, 5 bases at V and 0 bases at J, with 18 bases in the middle. There are 17 residues in the CDR3. The CDR3 nucleotides read TGTGCCAGTAGTCGCATCCAGAAGGCGGTTAGCACAGATACGCAGTATTTT. It specifies CASSRIQKAVSTDTQYF.

The CDR3 region has the DNA TGTGCCAGCAGTAAACCGGGACAGGGGGTACATGGCTACACCTTC. Its translation is CASSKPGQGVHGYTF. The chain joins TRBV6-5 to TRBJ1-2; TRBD1 matches 11 bases. V was clipped by 5 bases and J by 6 bases; unmatched bases: 8. The CDR3 has 15 residues. Per the germline V gene, CDR1 is MNHEY and CDR2 is SVGAGI.

The chain is built from TRBV6-4 and TRBJ2-5; possibly TRBD1 for D (6 bases). This CDR3 has 13 residues. Per germline, CDR1 MRHNA and CDR2 SNTAGT. V was shortened by 5 bases and J by 2 bases, with 9 bases between the two germline ends. CDR3 residues: CASSRTEQETQYF. The DNA for the CDR3 is TGTGCCAGCAGTCGGACAGAACAAGAGACCCAGTACTTC.

The chain combines TRBV13 with TRBJ1-6; D perhaps matches TRBD1 (5 bases). CDR1 is PRHDT and CDR2 is FYEKMQ in the germline V gene (reference sequence). Trimming took 3 bases from V and 9 from J, leaving 12 bases between them. The CDR3 spans 14 residues. CDR3 DNA: TGTGCCAGCAGCTTCCAGGGACGACCTTCACCCCTCCACTTT. This gives the protein CASSFQGRPSPLHF.

This chain uses TRBV2 with TRBJ2-3; 11 positions match TRBD1. The CDR3 has 15 amino acids. Germline-derived CDR1 and CDR2 are SNHLY and FYNNEI. V trimming: 5 bases; J trimming: 8 bases; junction bases outside the gene matches: 9. CDR3 loop: CASSIGQGALSTQYF. CDR3 sequence (DNA): TGTGCCAGCAGTATCGGACAGGGGGCTTTGAGTACGCAGTATTTT. The whole variable domain, filled in from reference TRBV2 and TRBJ2-3, reads EPEVTQTPSHQVTQMGQEVILRCVPISNHLYFYWYRQILGQKVEFLVSFYNNEISEKSEIFDDQFSVERPDGSNFTLKIRSTKLEDSAMYFCASSIGQGALSTQYFGPGTRLTVL.

This clone was counted a few times. The chain uses TRBV9 and TRBJ2-7, with 8 bases aligning to TRBD2. After removal of 4 bases from V and 3 bases from J, the junction contained 3 bases not matched to a gene. The CDR3 length is 13 residues. CDR1 SGDLS and CDR2 YYNGEE come from the germline V gene. Here the CDR3 DNA reads TGTGCCAGCAGCCCCGGGGGGGGCTACGAGCAGTACTTC. Encoded protein: CASSPGGGYEQYF.

The gene calls are TRBV2 and TRBJ2-6; D is unresolved. Trimming took off 4 bases at V and 0 bases at J, with 7 bases between the two ends. The germline V gene has CDR1 SNHLY and CDR2 FYNNEI. The CDR3 consists of 15 residues. The CDR3 DNA sequence: TGTGCCAGCAGTGTAGGCTTCTCTGGGGCCAACGTCCTGACTTTC. It encodes CASSVGFSGANVLTF.

The chain has TRBV14 and TRBJ2-5; 7 bases align to TRBD1. The ends lost 3 bases at V and 2 bases at J; junction bases unmatched: 3. There are 14 residues in the CDR3. CDR1 and CDR2 from the germline V gene are SGHDN and FVKESK. The CDR3 DNA follows: TGTGCCAGCAGCCAGTTACAGGGGCAAGAGACCCAGTACTTC. This codes for CASSQLQGQETQYF. Filled out from reference TRBV14 and TRBJ2-5, the complete variable domain reads EAGVTQFPSHSVIEKGQTVTLRCDPISGHDNLYWYRRVMGKEIKFLLHFVKESKQDESGMPNNRFLAERTGGTYSTLKVQPAELEDSGVYFCASSQLQGQETQYFGPGTRLLVL.

The rearrangement uses TRBV9 and TRBJ1-1; 9 bases agree with TRBD1. The V segment lost 4 bases and the J segment 10 bases; nucleotides outside the gene matches: 8. The CDR3 length is 13 residues. Germline values: CDR1 SGDLS, CDR2 YYNGEE. The CDR3 region is CASSRQADRGAFF. The DNA for the CDR3 is TGTGCCAGCAGCCGCCAAGCGGACAGGGGAGCTTTCTTT. The variable domain in full, completed from reference TRBV9 and TRBJ1-1, reads DSGVTQTPKHLITATGQRVTLRCSPRSGDLSVYWYQQSLDQGLQFLIQYYNGEERAKGNILERFSAQQFPDLHSELNLSSLELGDSALYFCASSRQADRGAFFGQGTRLTVV.

This chain uses TRBV10-3 with TRBJ2-7; TRBD1 aligns across 9 bases. Germline CDR1 and CDR2: ENHRY and SYGVKD. The CDR3 loop spans 14 amino acids. With V trimmed by 6 bases and J by 4 bases, 7 bases remained unmatched. In DNA, the CDR3 is TGTGCCATCAGCCTCCGGGACAGGGATTACGAGCAGTACTTC. Amino acid sequence: CAISLRDRDYEQYF.

This clone came up a few times. This sample includes further DNA sequences coding for the same CDR3. The rearrangement joins TRBV6-5 to TRBJ1-5; D gene uncertain. CDR1 is MNHEY, CDR2 SVGAGI, per germline. V lost 8 bases to trimming and J lost 4 bases, with 6 bases between them. The CDR3 is 11 amino acids. CDR3 coding DNA: TGTGCCAGCGGCCGGAATCAGCCCCAGCATTTT. The encoded protein is CASGRNQPQHF.

The genes are TRBV7-2 and TRBJ2-3; D unclear. CDR1 is SGHTA and CDR2 is FQGNSA in the germline V gene. The CDR3 covers 14 residues. V gave up 5 bases and J gave up 8 bases, with 17 bases separating them. The CDR3 reads CASSATWTPSTQYF. Written as DNA, the CDR3 is TGTGCCAGCAGCGCTACGTGGACCCCCAGTACGCAGTATTTT.

The chain has TRBV7-9 and TRBJ2-2, with 7 nucleotides matching TRBD1. CDR1 and CDR2 from the germline V gene are SEHNR and FQNEAQ (reference sequence). The J segment lost 4 bases and the V segment lost 5 bases, leaving 10 bases of the junction unmatched. The length of the CDR3 is 16 residues. The CDR3 bases are TGTGCCAGCAGCCTCGCCTCGGGACAGAGCACCGGGGAGCTGTTTTTT. Translation gives CASSLASGQSTGELFF.

J is TRBJ2-3 and V is TRBV4-1; 10 nucleotides align to TRBD2. V was clipped by 1 base and J by 6 bases; unmatched bases: 13. The germline V gene encodes CDR1 MGHRA and CDR2 YSYEKL. CDR3 length: 18 amino acids. CDR3 loop: CASSQVPTAGGPGDTQYF. The DNA of the CDR3 is TGCGCCAGCAGCCAAGTACCGACAGCGGGGGGGCCAGGGGATACGCAGTATTTT.

J is TRBJ2-1 and V is TRBV27; D possibly corresponds to TRBD1 (8 bases). Germline V lookup: CDR1 MNHEY, CDR2 SMNVEV (reference sequence). There are 16 residues in the CDR3. Trimming took off 5 bases at V and 3 bases at J, with 17 bases between the two ends. This CDR3 is CASSPGRTGIYNEQFF. The DNA for the CDR3 is TGTGCCAGCAGTCCCGGGAGGACAGGGATCTACAATGAGCAGTTCTTC.

This clone was seen a few times. The J gene is TRBJ2-7, the V gene TRBV5-1, with 8 bases fitting TRBD1. Germline lookup yields CDR1 SGHRS and CDR2 YFSETQ. V was clipped by 5 bases and J by 2 bases; unmatched bases: 6. This CDR3 contains 14 residues. DNA for the CDR3: TGCGCCAGCAGTCCCCAGGGGGCAACCTACGAGCAGTACTTC. It is translated as CASSPQGATYEQYF.

The chain carries TRBV29-1 and TRBJ1-1, with TRBD1 as a possible D gene (6 bases). The CDR3 spans 11 residues. CDR1 and CDR2 from the germline V gene are SQVTM and ANQGSEA. The V end lost 6 bases, the J end lost 10 bases, and 15 bases lay between the germline ends. In DNA form, the CDR3 reads TGCAGCGTCCAGGCGGACAGTTTAGCTTTCTTT. Protein: CSVQADSLAFF.

This clone has a handful of counts. The chain has TRBV5-4 and TRBJ2-6, with TRBD1 as a possible D gene (6 bases). V gave up 4 bases and J gave up 2 bases, with 16 bases separating them. The CDR3 contains 17 residues. Germline CDR1 SGHNT, CDR2 YYREEE (reference sequence). This CDR3 is CASSPPKRQAGANVLTF. CDR3 bases: TGTGCCAGCAGCCCCCCAAAAAGACAGGCTGGGGCCAACGTCCTGACTTTC.

The chain recombines TRBV6-1 with TRBJ1-1, with D perhaps matching TRBD1 (5 bases). Germline lookup yields CDR1 MNHNS and CDR2 SASEGT. Trimming pared 6 bases from V and 4 bases from J, leaving 15 bases between. The CDR3 runs to 14 residues. Here the CDR3 DNA reads TGTGCCAGCAGCCTCGAGGGAGGGGTCACTGAAGCTTTCTTT. As protein: CASSLEGGVTEAFF.

The V gene is TRBV5-1, the J gene TRBJ2-3; the D is unclear. V dropped 5 bases and J dropped 2 bases, with 12 bases sitting between them. The CDR3 covers 14 residues. The germline V gene has CDR1 SGHRS and CDR2 YFSETQ. CDR3 residues: CASRNQRPTDTQYF. The CDR3 coding sequence is TGCGCCAGCAGGAACCAGAGACCCACAGATACGCAGTATTTT.

This clone has a single count. The V and J genes are TRBV5-8 and TRBJ1-5, with no clear D. The CDR3 totals 13 residues. V was cut by 6 bases and J by 7 bases, with 14 bases left in between. From germline, CDR1 is SGHTS and CDR2 YDEGEE. CDR3 amino acids: CASTPAGGQPQHF. The CDR3 DNA follows: TGTGCCAGCACCCCGGCGGGCGGACAGCCCCAGCATTTT.

The V and J genes are TRBV2 and TRBJ2-7, with D tentatively TRBD1 or TRBD2 (5 bases each). The germline V and J ends were trimmed by 5 bases and 2 bases, with 13 bases remaining between them. This CDR3 has 14 amino acids. CDR1 and CDR2 (germline): SNHLY, FYNNEI. The CDR3 DNA sequence: TGTGCCAGCAGTCGGGACCTCGGCACCTACGAGCAGTACTTC. This translates into CASSRDLGTYEQYF.

The chain has TRBV5-1 and TRBJ2-3; D call uncertain. The CDR3 covers 13 residues. Trimming left V 0 bases short and J 4 bases short, with 6 bases between. Germline-derived CDR1 and CDR2 are SGHRS and YFSETQ. CDR3 amino acids: CASSLAAPDTQYF. CDR3 DNA: TGCGCCAGCAGCTTGGCCGCCCCAGATACGCAGTATTTT.

This clone was found a few times. This chain joins TRBV11-2 and TRBJ1-1; TRBD1 matches 7 bases. The CDR3 has 14 amino acids. The germline CDR1 and CDR2 sequences are SGHAT and FQNNGV. V shed 2 bases, J shed 4 bases, and the junction held 4 bases outside the gene matches. The DNA of the CDR3 is TGTGCCAGCAGCTTAAGTGGGACAGTCACTGAAGCTTTCTTT. As protein: CASSLSGTVTEAFF.